This entry features one T cell receptor (beta chain) sequence. The CDR3 loop spans 13 amino acids. V lost 4 bases and J 7 bases, leaving 13 bases between the germline ends. Clones were sequenced by immunoSEQ multiplex PCR, and TCRdb holds only the in-frame ones, with some missing. The sample contains approximately 70,000 clones, about 68% of which appear only once. The data originate from a study of blood T cell repertoires in COVID-19. Study context: Samples taken during acute and convalescent COVID-19 were collected in the United States, Italy and Spain. Nucleic acid was either cDNA or gDNA, and it came from T cells, B-cell-depleted T cells, or PBMCs.

This sequence joins TRBV12-3 or TRBV12-4 and TRBJ1-1; D is possibly TRBD1 (5 bases). What was sequenced was peripheral blood. The clonotype comes from a woman between 70 and 85 years old with acute or convalescent COVID-19. The CDR3 DNA is TGTGCCAGCAGTTCAGGAGGGGTAGGTGAAGCTTTCTTT. This codes for CASSSGGVGEAFF.